The clone carrying this T cell receptor beta chain has a single count. Its cognate antigen is unknown. CDR3 length equals 14 residues. CDR1 and CDR2 (germline): MNHEY, SVGAGI. V lost 4 bases, J lost 2 bases, and 11 bases lay in between. This record comes from a study of T cell responses to AZD1222 COVID-19 vaccine. General study results and limits: It was only a handful of AZD1222 recipients who were seropositive at baseline. Clonal diversity may have been underestimated in mostly white British donors. Nearly half of spike-specific TCRs reportedly go after variant regions that carry no mutations.

The table came from immunoSEQ multiplex PCR; TCRdb's copy has only in-frame clones and leaves some out. This repertoire shows more than 95,000 clones, 80% to 90% found once; its top ten account for 7.5%. This chain uses TRBV6-5 with TRBJ1-2, with D unclear. The material sequenced was peripheral blood, taken on day 0 of AZD1222 vaccination. This TCR was sampled from an adult in good health. The chain's CDR3 is CASSSAPRNYGYTF. CDR3 in DNA: TGTGCCAGCAGTTCGGCCCCCCGGAACTATGGCTACACCTTC.